This TCR beta chain comes out of a study of regulatory T cells in long-lasting Graves disease. Study background: Persistent Graves' disease required over 5 years of antithyroid drugs and positive TSH receptor antibodies.

Assembly of TCR beta libraries relied on iRepertoire HTBI primers together with Arm-PCR of CDR3 regions. In the study's own analysis: Taken together, the samples had 50 to 70 TRBV and 13 to 15 TRBJ segments identified. TCRdb redid the calling of the multiplex PCR reads with MiXCR, one entry per CDR3 protein. The V and J calls were not made by the authors but by TCRdb's processing. The table has 350,000 to 500,000 distinct CDR3 sequences, roughly 21% seen once. Time point: persistent/refractory GD, antithyroid drugs over 5 years with positive TRAb. TCR sequences were obtained from RNA taken from PBMCs. Clinicians diagnosed Graves' disease using American Thyroid Association guidelines. This clonotype was counted between two and nine times. Germline V CDR1 and CDR2: KGHDR, SFDVKD. V lost 4 bases and J 0 bases, leaving 8 bases between the germline ends. This CDR3 contains 14 residues.

This sequence joins TRBV24-1 and TRBJ1-1; D gene unclear. This sequence was found in a female donor with Graves disease. The sequences come from peripheral blood mononuclear cells (PBMCs), collected when the disease was refractory, from a patient treated with antithyroid drugs. The CDR3 loop is CATSDESLNTEAFF. CDR3 DNA sequence: TGTGCCACCAGTGACGAGAGCTTGAACACTGAAGCTTTCTTT.